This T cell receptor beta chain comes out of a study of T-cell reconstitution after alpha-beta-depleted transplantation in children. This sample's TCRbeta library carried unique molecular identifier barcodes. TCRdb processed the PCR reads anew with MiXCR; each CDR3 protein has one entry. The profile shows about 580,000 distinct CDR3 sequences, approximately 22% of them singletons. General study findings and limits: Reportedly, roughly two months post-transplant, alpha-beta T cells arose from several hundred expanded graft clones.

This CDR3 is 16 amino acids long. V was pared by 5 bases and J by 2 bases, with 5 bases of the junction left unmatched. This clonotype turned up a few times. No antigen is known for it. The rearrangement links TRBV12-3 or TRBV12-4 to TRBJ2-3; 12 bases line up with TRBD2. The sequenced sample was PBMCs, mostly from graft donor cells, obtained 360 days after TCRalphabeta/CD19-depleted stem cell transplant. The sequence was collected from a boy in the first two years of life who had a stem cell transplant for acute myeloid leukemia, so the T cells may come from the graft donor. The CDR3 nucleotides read TGTGCCAGCAGTCGAGGACTAGCGGGGACCACAGATACGCAGTATTTT. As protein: CASSRGLAGTTDTQYF.